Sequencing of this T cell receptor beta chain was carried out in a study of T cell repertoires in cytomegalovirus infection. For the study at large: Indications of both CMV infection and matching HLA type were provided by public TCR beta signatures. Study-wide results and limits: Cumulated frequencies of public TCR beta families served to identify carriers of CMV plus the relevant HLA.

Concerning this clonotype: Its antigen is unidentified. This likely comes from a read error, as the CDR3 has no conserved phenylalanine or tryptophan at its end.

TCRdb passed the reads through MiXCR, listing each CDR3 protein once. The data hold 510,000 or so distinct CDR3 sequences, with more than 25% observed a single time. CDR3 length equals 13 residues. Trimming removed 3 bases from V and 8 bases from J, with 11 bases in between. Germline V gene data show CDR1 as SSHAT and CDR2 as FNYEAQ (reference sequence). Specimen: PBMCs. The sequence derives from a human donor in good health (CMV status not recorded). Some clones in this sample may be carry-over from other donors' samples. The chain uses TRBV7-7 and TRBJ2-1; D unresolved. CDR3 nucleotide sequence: TGTGCCAGCAGCTTCGCAGAAGGTCATGAGCAGTTCTCC. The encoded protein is CASSFAEGHEQFS.